These 3 T cell receptor beta chains share one sample of origin, sequenced in a study of human T cells and chemical hapten exposure. Time point: pre-sensitization, week 0. This sample's treatment: therapeutic diphenylcyclopropenone sensitization with weekly scalp DPC. TCRdb recomputed calls from the RACE reads with MiXCR, one row per CDR3 protein. This sample carries 240,000 or so distinct CDR3 sequences, approximately 8.6% of them seen once, and the ten largest clones take over 2%. The specimen comprised whole blood, sampled in connection with sensitization to the hapten diphenylcyclopropenone (DPC). These receptors were taken from a woman aged 35 to 49 with alopecia areata. Some clones in this sample may be carry-over from other donors' samples.

This clonotype was counted between two and nine times. The chain is built from TRBV29-1 and TRBJ1-2; weak D call: TRBD1 (5 bases). V lost 0 bases and J lost 4, with 18 bases in between. The CDR3 contains 16 residues. Germline lookup yields CDR1 SQVTM and CDR2 ANQGSEA. The DNA of the CDR3 is TGCAGCGTTGAAGACCCTCTCCGGGGCGGGAGCTATGGCTACACCTTC. Translation gives CSVEDPLRGGSYGYTF. Combining the CDR3 with reference TRBV29-1 and TRBJ1-2 gives the whole variable domain SAVISQKPSRDICQRGTSLTIQCQVDSQVTMMFWYRQQPGQSLTLIATANQGSEATYESGFVIDKFPISRPNLTFSTLTVSNMSPEDSSIYLCSVEDPLRGGSYGYTFGSGTRLTVV.

In its sample, this clonotype was seen many times. The chain has TRBV12-3 or TRBV12-4 and TRBJ1-1; D is perhaps TRBD1 (5 bases). This CDR3 comprises 14 residues. Deletions cut 6 bases from V and 0 bases from J, with 11 bases between. CDR3 DNA sequence: TGTGCCAGCAGCCCCGGGACGGTGAACACTGAAGCTTTCTTT. This sequence encodes CASSPGTVNTEAFF.

This clonotype was seen more than once but under ten times. V and J are TRBV2 and TRBJ2-1, with D perhaps matching TRBD2 (7 bases). The germline V and J ends were trimmed by 5 bases and 10 bases, with 21 bases remaining between them. Per germline, CDR1 SNHLY and CDR2 FYNNEI. This CDR3 is 15 amino acids long. The CDR3 region has the DNA TGTGCCAGCAGTCCCCTGGGGACTAACGGGGGCGAGCAGTTCTTC. Translation: CASSPLGTNGGEQFF.